The 10 T cell receptor beta chains below were found in one sample sequenced in a study of glioma-infiltrating T cells after dendritic cell vaccination. Sequenced by immunoSEQ multiplex PCR; TCRdb stores in-frame clones only, minus some. The profile shows tens of thousands of clones, around 83% of them singletons. The time point denotes: after dendritic cell vaccination, including at tumor progression/relapse. The sequencing used blood, collected after dendritic cell vaccination. The receptor source for this set is a human donor with glioblastoma.

This chain links TRBV7-6 with TRBJ1-1; D not certain. CDR1 is SGHVS, CDR2 FNYEAQ, per germline. V was trimmed by 1 base and J by 2 bases, leaving 8 bases between them. The CDR3 loop spans 14 amino acids. The CDR3 sequence is CASSLDLFNTEAFF. CDR3 nucleotides: TGTGCCAGCAGCTTAGATCTGTTTAACACTGAAGCTTTCTTT.

This chain joins TRBV6-1 and TRBJ1-2, with 10 bases aligning to TRBD1. The CDR3 runs to 14 residues. Per germline, CDR1 MNHNS and CDR2 SASEGT. V trimming: 1 base; J trimming: 10 bases; junction bases outside the gene matches: 6. CDR3 region: CASSEDPTGGDYTF. The CDR3 DNA is TGTGCCAGCAGTGAAGATCCGACAGGGGGCGACTACACCTTC.

The chain couples TRBV5-1 to TRBJ1-4, with TRBD1 identical over 11 bases. CDR1 is SGHRS, CDR2 YFSETQ, per germline. The V and J ends lost 6 bases and 10 bases, in that order; junction bases with no gene match: 11. The length of the CDR3 is 15 residues. This CDR3 reads CASTRTGGPLRKLFF. For the CDR3, the DNA is TGCGCCAGCACCCGGACAGGGGGCCCCCTTAGAAAACTGTTTTTT.

This clone has just a few counts. This chain joins TRBV19 and TRBJ2-1; 8 bases align to TRBD2. Germline-derived CDR1 and CDR2 are LNHDA and SQIVND (reference sequence). The CDR3 sequence is 14 residues long. The J segment lost 4 bases and the V segment lost 2 bases, leaving 1 base of the junction unmatched. The chain's CDR3 is CASSITSGYNEQFF. The CDR3 DNA follows: TGTGCCAGTAGTATAACTAGCGGTTACAATGAGCAGTTCTTC. Using reference TRBV19 and TRBJ2-1 for the parts outside the CDR3, the full variable domain is DGGITQSPKYLFRKEGQNVTLSCEQNLNHDAMYWYRQDPGQGLRLIYYSQIVNDFQKGDIAEGYSVSREKKESFPLTVTSAQKNPTAFYLCASSITSGYNEQFFGPGTRLTVL.

The V gene is TRBV2, the J gene TRBJ1-2, with D maybe TRBD1 (6 bases). Trimming left V 0 bases short and J 7 bases short, with 9 bases between. CDR1 is SNHLY, CDR2 FYNNEI, per germline. This CDR3 contains 13 residues. The CDR3 reads CASSEAAGVGYTF. For the CDR3, the DNA is TGTGCCAGCAGTGAAGCGGCAGGGGTTGGCTACACCTTC.

The chain carries TRBV5-6 and TRBJ2-7; the D gene is possibly TRBD1 (5 bases). V dropped 4 bases and J dropped 4 bases, with 21 bases sitting between them. Looked up from germline, CDR1 is SGHDT and CDR2 is YYEEEE. This CDR3 region has 16 residues. CDR3 sequence reads: CASSRWTSQRGYEQYF. Here the CDR3 DNA reads TGTGCCAGCAGCCGATGGACATCGCAAAGGGGATACGAGCAGTACTTC.

By share, this clone ranks as medium-sized. The gene calls are TRBV5-4 and TRBJ2-1, with 9 bases matching TRBD2. This CDR3 spans 16 amino acids. Trimming at V came to 4 bases and at J to 6 bases, leaving 11 bases not matched to a gene. Germline CDR1 is SGHNT and CDR2 is YYREEE (reference sequence). CDR3 in DNA: TGTGCCAGCAGCCCGGAGATGGCGGGGGGGCGCAATGAGCAGTTCTTC. Translation gives CASSPEMAGGRNEQFF.

This sequence joins TRBV6-1 and TRBJ1-2, with a tentative D call TRBD1 (5 bases). The V end lost 5 bases, the J end lost 4 bases, and 11 bases lay between the germline ends. The CDR3 has 13 amino acids. The V gene's germline CDR1 is MNHNS and CDR2 SASEGT. The CDR3 spells CASSQTTVYGYTF. CDR3 DNA sequence: TGTGCCAGCAGTCAAACGACAGTCTATGGCTACACCTTC.

J is TRBJ2-5 and V is TRBV4-1, with 8 bases lining up with TRBD2. Germline CDR1 is MGHRA and CDR2 is YSYEKL. The trim removed 3 bases at V and 3 bases at J, leaving 3 bases unmatched. This CDR3 region has 14 residues. CDR3 in DNA: TGCGCCAGCAGCCATACTAGCGGAGAAGAGACCCAGTACTTC. This translates into CASSHTSGEETQYF.

The V call is TRBV7-2, the J call TRBJ1-2; TRBD1 matches 7 bases. The CDR3 consists of 15 residues. V shed 1 base and J 2 bases; nucleotides not matched to a gene: 4. In germline, CDR1 is SGHTA, CDR2 FQGNSA. CDR3: CASSLGGRGNYGYTF. The CDR3 region has the DNA TGTGCCAGCAGCTTAGGGGGCAGGGGGAACTATGGCTACACCTTC.